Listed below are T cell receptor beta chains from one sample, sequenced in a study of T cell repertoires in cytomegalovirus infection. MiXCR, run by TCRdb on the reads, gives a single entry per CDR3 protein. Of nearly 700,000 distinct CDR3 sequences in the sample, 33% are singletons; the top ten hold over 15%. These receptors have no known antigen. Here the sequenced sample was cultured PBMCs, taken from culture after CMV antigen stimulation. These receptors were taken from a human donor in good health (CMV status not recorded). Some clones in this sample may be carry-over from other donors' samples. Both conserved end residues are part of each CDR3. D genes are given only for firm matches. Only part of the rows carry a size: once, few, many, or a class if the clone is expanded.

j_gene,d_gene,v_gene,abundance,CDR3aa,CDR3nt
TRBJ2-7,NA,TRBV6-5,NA,CASSYSQGYSYEQYF,TGTGCCAGCAGTTACTCGCAGGGATACTCCTACGAGCAGTACTTC
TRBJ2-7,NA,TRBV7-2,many,CASSLVPGLGYEQYF,TGTGCCAGCAGCTTAGTACCGGGATTGGGGTACGAGCAGTACTTC
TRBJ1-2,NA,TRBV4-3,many,CASSQDWQHYGYTF,TGCGCCAGCAGCCAAGATTGGCAGCACTATGGCTACACCTTC
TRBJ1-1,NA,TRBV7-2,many,CASSRGQETEAFF,TGTGCCAGCAGCCGAGGGCAGGAAACTGAAGCTTTCTTT
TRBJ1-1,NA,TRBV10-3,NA,CAISEGTEAFF,TGTGCCATCAGTGAGGGGACTGAAGCTTTCTTT
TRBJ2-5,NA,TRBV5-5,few,CASSFYSAKETQYF,TGTGCCAGCAGCTTTTACAGCGCCAAAGAGACCCAGTACTTC
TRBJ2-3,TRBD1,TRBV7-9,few,CASSFSTGGHTQYF,TGTGCCAGCAGCTTCTCCACAGGGGGTCATACGCAGTATTTT
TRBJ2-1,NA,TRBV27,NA,CASSSTLQGHEQFF,TGTGCCAGCAGCTCAACCCTCCAGGGTCATGAGCAGTTCTTC
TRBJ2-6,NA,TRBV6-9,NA,CASSYGGRSLSGANVLTF,TGTGCCAGCAGTTATGGAGGGAGATCGCTCTCTGGGGCCAACGTCCTGACTTTC
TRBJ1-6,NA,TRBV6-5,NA,CASSRSGSYNSPLHF,TGTGCCAGCAGCCGGTCGGGCTCCTATAATTCACCCCTCCACTTT